These 32 T cell receptor beta chains were all obtained from the same sample, sequenced in a study of T cell repertoires in ileal Crohn's disease (dated by TCRdb to between 2018 and 2020). Library construction relied on the immunoSEQ multiplex PCR assay. The table was pulled from immuneACCESS by TCRdb, which kept in-frame rearrangements only. Such tables lose some clones; where checked, under half of the loss comes from unresolved V genes, and the rest has no known cause. For this sample the table gives several thousand clones, of which roughly 92% were detected only once. The ten largest make up more than 1.5% of the sample. The source material was ileal tissue. The receptors originated from an adult with Crohn's disease.

The chain is built from TRBV27 and TRBJ1-2, with D perhaps TRBD1 (6 bases). Germline CDR1 and CDR2: MNHEY and SMNVEV (reference sequence). The V end lost 11 bases, the J end lost 12 bases, and 22 bases lay between the germline ends. This CDR3 has 12 amino acids. CDR3: CAPRGIPREHTF. CDR3 DNA: TGTGCCCCCAGGGGAATCCCGCGCGAGCACACCTTC.

The CDR3 DNA sequence: TGTGCCAGCAGTCAGGGGCACTATGGCTACACCTTC. It specifies CASSQGHYGYTF. The chain is built from TRBV28 and TRBJ1-2, with a weak D call TRBD1 (6 bases). Germline CDR1 MDHEN, CDR2 SYDVKM. V lost 5 bases to trimming and J lost 3 bases, with 7 bases between them. This CDR3 comprises 12 residues.

The J gene is TRBJ2-7, the V gene TRBV5-1, with 7 nucleotides matching TRBD2. V was clipped by 1 base and J by 1 base; unmatched bases: 11. The germline gives CDR1 SGHRS, CDR2 YFSETQ. This CDR3 is built from 17 residues. The CDR3 reads CASSLFWRETMSYEQYF. The CDR3 coding sequence is TGCGCCAGCAGCTTGTTCTGGCGGGAGACCATGTCCTACGAGCAGTACTTC.

CDR3 loop: CASSYGTGTYNEQFF. Here the CDR3 DNA reads TGTGCCAGCTCATACGGGACCGGGACATACAATGAGCAGTTCTTC. The chain recombines TRBV6-5 with TRBJ2-1; perhaps TRBD1 as D (6 bases). Trimming shortened V by 8 bases and J by 4 bases, and 18 bases separated the two germline ends. This CDR3 has 15 residues. Germline V lookup: CDR1 MNHEY, CDR2 SVGAGI.

This chain connects TRBV7-3 to TRBJ2-5; D might be TRBD1 (7 bases). Looked up from germline, CDR1 is SGHTA and CDR2 is FQGTGA. Trimming removed 5 bases from V and 4 bases from J, with 11 bases in between. The CDR3 totals 13 residues. For the CDR3, the DNA is TGTGCCAGCAGCAGACAGGGAGGAGAGACCCAGTACTTC. The encoded protein is CASSRQGGETQYF.

The chain recombines TRBV5-4 with TRBJ1-6, with D unresolved. The germline V gene encodes CDR1 SGHNT and CDR2 YYREEE (reference sequence). Between the trimmed V and J ends, which lost 0 bases and 4 bases, there was a span of 5 bases. This CDR3 region has 14 residues. The chain's CDR3 is CASSLDGYNSPLHF. CDR3 DNA: TGTGCCAGCAGCTTGGACGGGTATAATTCACCCCTCCACTTT.

The CDR3 DNA is TGTGCCAGCAGCCCCGCGGGAGTAGCCCACAATGAGCAGTTCTTC. It specifies CASSPAGVAHNEQFF. V and J are TRBV7-3 and TRBJ2-1; 7 bases are shared with TRBD2. Germline V gives CDR1 SGHTA, CDR2 FQGTGA. V shed 5 bases, J shed 5 bases, and the junction held 9 bases outside the gene matches. CDR3 length equals 15 residues.

This clone was recorded a few times. This chain uses TRBV10-3 with TRBJ2-2, with TRBD2 identical over 10 bases. Germline-derived CDR1 and CDR2 are ENHRY and SYGVKD. V was pared by 6 bases and J by 0 bases, with 4 bases of the junction left unmatched. This CDR3 has 16 amino acids. In DNA, the CDR3 is TGTGCCATCAGAGTTAGCGGGAGGCCGAACACCGGGGAGCTGTTTTTT. Amino acid sequence: CAIRVSGRPNTGELFF.

The J gene is TRBJ2-2, the V gene TRBV11-3; maybe TRBD2 (6 bases). CDR1 SGHNT and CDR2 YENEEA come from the germline V gene. V was clipped by 5 bases and J by 1 base, with 11 bases between them. The CDR3 runs to 15 residues. The CDR3 is CASSPRGGNTGELFF. The DNA of the CDR3 is TGTGCCAGCAGCCCACGGGGAGGGAACACCGGGGAGCTGTTTTTT.

This sequence joins TRBV5-1 and TRBJ2-5; D ambiguous. Germline lookup yields CDR1 SGHRS and CDR2 YFSETQ. The CDR3 has 14 amino acids. Between the trimmed V and J ends, which lost 0 bases and 4 bases, there was a span of 10 bases. The CDR3 loop reads CASSLVATGETQYF. In nucleotides, the CDR3 is TGCGCCAGCAGCTTGGTGGCTACGGGAGAGACCCAGTACTTC.

The V call is TRBV7-6, the J call TRBJ1-2, with 11 bases fitting TRBD1. Germline CDR1 and CDR2: SGHVS and FNYEAQ. The CDR3 covers 17 residues. Trimming removed 2 bases from V and 8 bases from J; junction bases left unmatched: 13. CDR3 sequence reads: CASSLYPPGTGGLGYTF. The DNA of the CDR3 is TGTGCCAGCAGCTTATATCCCCCCGGGACAGGGGGTTTGGGCTACACCTTC.

The V and J genes are TRBV30 and TRBJ2-7; D perhaps matches TRBD2 (6 bases). CDR1 is GTSNPN, CDR2 SVGIG, per germline (reference sequence). CDR3 size: 12 residues. Trimming removed 7 bases at V and 4 bases at J, with 14 bases between. The CDR3 nucleotides read TGTGCCTTGGGGGGTTTTGGGTACGAGCAGTACTTC. This gives the protein CALGGFGYEQYF.

The CDR3 sequence is CASSQQASGGTQYF. The CDR3, as DNA: TGCGCCAGCAGCCAGCAGGCGAGCGGAGGGACCCAGTACTTC. This chain links TRBV5-1 with TRBJ2-5, with D perhaps TRBD2 (5 bases). Germline V gene data show CDR1 as SGHRS and CDR2 as YFSETQ. The CDR3 totals 14 residues. The V and J ends lost 4 bases and 7 bases respectively, with 17 bases between them.

The rearrangement joins TRBV27 to TRBJ2-3, with D possibly being TRBD1 (5 bases). The germline gives CDR1 MNHEY, CDR2 SMNVEV (reference sequence). The CDR3 totals 14 residues. V lost 6 bases to trimming and J lost 2 bases, with 12 bases between them. The CDR3 is CASSLRGYTDTQYF. Here the CDR3 DNA reads TGTGCCAGCAGCCTAAGGGGCTACACAGATACGCAGTATTTT.

The genes are TRBV5-1 and TRBJ2-7; 7 bases align to TRBD1. The CDR3 length is 13 residues. The junction had 1 base not matched to a gene; V was cut back by 1 base and J by 3 bases. Germline CDR1 SGHRS, CDR2 YFSETQ. CDR3 loop: CASSLQGDYEQYF. The CDR3 bases are TGCGCCAGCAGCTTGCAGGGGGACTACGAGCAGTACTTC.

This sequence joins TRBV19 and TRBJ2-1; D unresolved. The CDR3 is 17 amino acids. Trimming removed 5 bases from V and 2 bases from J, with 19 bases in between. Germline V gene lookup returns CDR1 LNHDA and CDR2 SQIVND (reference sequence). CDR3 protein: CASSAAPPVLPYNEQFF. The DNA for the CDR3 is TGTGCCAGTAGTGCGGCACCCCCTGTCCTTCCCTACAATGAGCAGTTCTTC.

This clone was seen just once. This rearrangement joins TRBV11-3 to TRBJ2-3; TRBD1 might be the D (5 bases). The CDR3 has 15 residues. Looked up from germline, CDR1 is SGHNT and CDR2 is YENEEA. V was trimmed by 4 bases and J by 5 bases, leaving 16 bases between them. The DNA of the CDR3 is TGTGCCAGCAGCTCCGGACAAACCCCGGTAGATACGCAGTATTTT. This encodes CASSSGQTPVDTQYF.

The sample holds one count of this clone. V and J are TRBV27 and TRBJ1-4, with a tentative D call TRBD1 (6 bases). The V end lost 3 bases, the J end lost 3 bases, and 17 bases lay between the germline ends. The CDR3 is 17 residues long. CDR1 is MNHEY and CDR2 is SMNVEV in the germline V gene (reference sequence). CDR3: CASSLARTGRANEKLFF. In DNA form, the CDR3 reads TGTGCCAGCAGTTTGGCTAGAACAGGGCGTGCTAATGAAAAACTGTTTTTT.

This clone was recorded once. The V call is TRBV11-2, the J call TRBJ2-7; D may be TRBD2 (6 bases). V dropped 1 base and J dropped 7 bases, with 20 bases sitting between them. Germline values: CDR1 SGHAT, CDR2 FQNNGV. This CDR3 spans 16 amino acids. CDR3 DNA: TGTGCCAGCAGCTTAGTGTTGTCCGGGGGTGCGTGGGAGCAGTACTTC. It yields the protein CASSLVLSGGAWEQYF.

This chain links TRBV5-6 with TRBJ2-7, with D maybe TRBD1 (6 bases). The germline V gene has CDR1 SGHDT and CDR2 YYEEEE. The CDR3 spans 12 residues. Between the trimmed V and J ends, which lost 1 base and 12 bases, there was a span of 14 bases. The CDR3 loop is CASSLSRGNLYF. CDR3 nucleotide sequence: TGTGCCAGCAGCTTGAGCAGGGGCAATCTGTACTTC.

The chain joins TRBV2 to TRBJ2-5, with TRBD2 matching 14 bases. Germline CDR1 and CDR2: SNHLY and FYNNEI. V was clipped by 4 bases and J by 1 base; unmatched bases: 2. CDR3 length equals 16 residues. The CDR3: CASSGTSGRPQETQYF. The CDR3 nucleotides are TGTGCCAGCAGTGGGACTAGCGGGAGGCCCCAAGAGACCCAGTACTTC.

The chain joins TRBV21-1 to TRBJ1-5. TRBV21-1 is labeled a pseudogene. The CDR3 is 16 amino acids. As DNA, the CDR3 is TGTGCCAGCAGCAAAATTCAGGCCGGGGGCAATCAGCCCCAGCATTTT. Protein sequence: CASSKIQAGGNQPQHF.

This clone has only one observation. The chain is built from TRBV11-2 and TRBJ2-7; a weak D match, TRBD2 (5 bases). The V gene lost 2 bases and the J gene lost 4 bases, with 6 bases spanning the gap. The germline V gene has CDR1 SGHAT and CDR2 FQNNGV. The CDR3 runs 12 residues. The CDR3 protein is CASSLRGYEQYF. The CDR3 DNA is TGTGCCAGCAGCTTACGAGGGTACGAGCAGTACTTC.

The chain has TRBV7-9 and TRBJ2-1; maybe TRBD2 (5 bases). This CDR3 spans 18 amino acids. Trimming pared 5 bases from V and 0 bases from J, leaving 20 bases between. The germline V gene has CDR1 SEHNR and CDR2 FQNEAQ (reference sequence). The CDR3 loop is CASSAFSVRVASYNEQFF. CDR3 DNA sequence: TGTGCCAGCAGCGCCTTCAGCGTGAGGGTGGCCTCCTACAATGAGCAGTTCTTC.

The rearrangement links TRBV27 to TRBJ2-7, with 11 positions matching TRBD1. Germline V gives CDR1 MNHEY, CDR2 SMNVEV (reference sequence). Trimming took 2 bases from V and 0 from J; bases not matched to a gene: 9. The CDR3 covers 18 residues. The DNA of the CDR3 is TGTGCCAGCAGTTTACGGTCCGGGACAGGGGGTATCTCCTACGAGCAGTACTTC. Translating it yields CASSLRSGTGGISYEQYF.

The chain couples TRBV5-1 to TRBJ2-2; TRBD1 matches 7 bases. Germline loops: CDR1 SGHRS, CDR2 YFSETQ. The CDR3 is 15 amino acids. With V trimmed by 7 bases and J by 6 bases, 12 bases remained unmatched. In DNA, the CDR3 is TGCGCCAGCCGTAGGACAGGAACAGACGCCGGGGAGCTGTTTTTT. The encoded protein is CASRRTGTDAGELFF.

V is TRBV7-9 and J is TRBJ2-1; 11 positions agree with TRBD2. This CDR3 has 15 amino acids. V lost 3 bases and J lost 12; bases outside the gene matches: 10. Germline-derived CDR1 and CDR2 are SEHNR and FQNEAQ (reference sequence). The CDR3 DNA follows: TGTGCCAGCAGCTTCGTAGCGGGAGGGCAGTTGAGGCAGTTCTTC. Translation gives CASSFVAGGQLRQFF.

V usage is TRBV2 and J usage is TRBJ2-1; TRBD2 matches at 9 bases. Looked up from germline, CDR1 is SNHLY and CDR2 is FYNNEI. The CDR3 totals 15 residues. Losses at the gene ends were 6 bases for V and 7 bases for J; bases not matched to a gene: 10. DNA of the CDR3: TGTGCCAGCAGCCCCACCGCGGGAGGGGGGAATGAGCAGTTCTTC. This gives the protein CASSPTAGGGNEQFF.

This clone has a single count. The chain carries TRBV28 and TRBJ2-1; D ambiguous. V was trimmed by 5 bases and J by 2 bases, leaving 4 bases between them. The germline gives CDR1 MDHEN, CDR2 SYDVKM. The CDR3 spans 12 residues. CDR3 coding DNA: TGTGCCAGCAGTCCCGCCTACAATGAGCAGTTCTTC. Its translation is CASSPAYNEQFF.

The chain joins TRBV27 to TRBJ1-2; D is unresolved. V was shortened by 8 bases and J by 2 bases, with 12 bases between the two germline ends. The CDR3 has 13 residues. Germline CDR1 MNHEY, CDR2 SMNVEV (reference sequence). CDR3 sequence: CASAPQENYGYTF. The CDR3 DNA reads as TGTGCCAGCGCGCCCCAAGAGAACTATGGCTACACCTTC.

The genes are TRBV7-9 and TRBJ2-3, with D possibly being TRBD2 (5 bases). The germline V gene has CDR1 SEHNR and CDR2 FQNEAQ (reference sequence). V lost 5 bases to trimming and J lost 5 bases, with 20 bases between them. The CDR3 is 16 residues long. CDR3 residues: CASSPRGEGPGDTQYF. In DNA, the CDR3 is TGTGCCAGCAGCCCACGAGGCGAGGGCCCCGGAGATACGCAGTATTTT.

The genes are TRBV27 and TRBJ1-2; D is ambiguous. CDR3 length: 13 residues. CDR1 and CDR2 (germline): MNHEY, SMNVEV (reference sequence). V shed 0 bases and J shed 7 bases, with 9 bases lying between them. CDR3 loop: CASSLSPAGGYTF. The CDR3 DNA sequence: TGTGCCAGCAGTTTATCCCCCGCGGGTGGCTACACCTTC.